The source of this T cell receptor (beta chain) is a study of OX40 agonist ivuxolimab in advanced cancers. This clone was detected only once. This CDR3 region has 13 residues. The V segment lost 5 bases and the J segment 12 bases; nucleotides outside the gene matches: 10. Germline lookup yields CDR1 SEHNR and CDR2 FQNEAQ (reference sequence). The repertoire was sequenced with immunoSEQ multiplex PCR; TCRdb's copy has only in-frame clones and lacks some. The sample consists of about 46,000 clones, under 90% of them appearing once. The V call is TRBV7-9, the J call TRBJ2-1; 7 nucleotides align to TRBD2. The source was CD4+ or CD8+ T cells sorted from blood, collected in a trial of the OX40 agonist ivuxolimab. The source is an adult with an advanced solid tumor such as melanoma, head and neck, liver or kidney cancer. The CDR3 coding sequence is TGTGCCAGCAGCCCTCGGGGGGAGGACGGGCAGTTCTTC. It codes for CASSPRGEDGQFF.